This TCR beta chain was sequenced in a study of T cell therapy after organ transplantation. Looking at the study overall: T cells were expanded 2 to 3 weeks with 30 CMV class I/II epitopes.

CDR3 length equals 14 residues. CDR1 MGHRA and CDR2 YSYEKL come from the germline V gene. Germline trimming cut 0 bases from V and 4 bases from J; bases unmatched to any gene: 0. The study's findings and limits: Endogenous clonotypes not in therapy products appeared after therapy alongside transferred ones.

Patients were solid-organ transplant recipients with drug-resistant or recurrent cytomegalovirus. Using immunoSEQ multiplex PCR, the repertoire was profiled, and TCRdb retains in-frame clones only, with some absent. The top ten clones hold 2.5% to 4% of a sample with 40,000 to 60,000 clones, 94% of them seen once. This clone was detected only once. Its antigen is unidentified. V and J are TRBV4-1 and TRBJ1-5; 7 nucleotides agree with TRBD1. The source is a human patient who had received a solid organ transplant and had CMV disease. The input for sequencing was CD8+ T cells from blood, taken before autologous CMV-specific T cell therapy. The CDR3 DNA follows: TGCGCCAGCAGCCAAGAGACAGGGAATCAGCCCCAGCATTTT. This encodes CASSQETGNQPQHF.